This is a list of T cell receptor beta chains from one sample in a study of graft-versus-host responses after intestinal transplantation. Clones were sequenced by immunoSEQ multiplex PCR, and TCRdb holds only the in-frame ones, with some missing. The sample holds approximately 50,000 clones, about 87% seen once. This material consisted of PBMCs, taken 26 days after transplant. All receptors derive from a human patient who received an intestinal transplant, so some T cells may come from the graft donor. Each CDR3 is given with its conserved first and last residue. D genes are given only for firm matches. Clone size, where shown, is once, few, many, or a class for clones that have expanded.

- TRBJ1-2 - TRBV11-2 TGTGCCAGCAGCTTAGCACTGGCAGGGTCTAACGGCTACACCTTC CASSLALAGSNGYTF
- TRBJ2-5 once TRBV19 TGTGCCAGTAGTAGTCGGGGGGCCTGGGAGACCCAGTACTTC CASSSRGAWETQYF
TRBD1 TRBJ1-1 - TRBV6-6 TGTGCCAGCTACGACAGGGGGCGATCCAACACTGAAGCTTTCTTT CASYDRGRSNTEAFF
- TRBJ1-1 once TRBV27 TGTGCCAGCGGGCAAGGGGGCACTGAAGCTTTCTTT CASGQGGTEAFF
- TRBJ2-1 - TRBV28 TGTGCCAGCAGTTTGTCAGGCTCCTACAATGAGCAGTTCTTC CASSLSGSYNEQFF
TRBD1 TRBJ2-1 - TRBV11-3 TGTGCCAGCAGGGACAGGGGGTCGGGTGAGCAGTTCTTC CASRDRGSGEQFF
TRBD1 TRBJ1-3 - TRBV9 TGTGCCAGCAGCGAACGTGGGACAGGGGACACCATATATTTT CASSERGTGDTIYF
TRBD2 TRBJ2-1 - TRBV28 TGTGCCAGCAGTCCCACCGGGACTATCTACAATGAGCAGTTCTTC CASSPTGTIYNEQFF
TRBD1 TRBJ1-1 - TRBV5-4 TGTGCCAGCAGCTATAGAGACAGGGTGAACACTGAAGCTTTCTTT CASSYRDRVNTEAFF
- TRBJ2-5 - TRBV7-3 TGTGCCAGCAGCTTAGCGGGGACGTACCAAGAGACCCAGTACTTC CASSLAGTYQETQYF
TRBD2 TRBJ2-1 - TRBV29-1 TGCAGCGTTGAAGATCTAGGTAGCGGGGGCCCCAATGAGCAGTTCTTC CSVEDLGSGGPNEQFF
- TRBJ2-3 - TRBV7-9 TGTGCCAGCAGCCGGGCGGGGAGCACAGATACGCAGTATTTT CASSRAGSTDTQYF
- TRBJ1-5 - TRBV6-5 TGTGCCAGCAGTTCTCAGGGGCCCAATCAGCCCCAGCATTTT CASSSQGPNQPQHF
TRBD2 TRBJ2-3 - TRBV28 TGTGCCAGCAGTATTAGCGGGGTCACAGATACGCAGTATTTT CASSISGVTDTQYF
- TRBJ1-2 - TRBV28 TGTGCCAGTGCGATAACAGGGTCCCCCTATGGCTACACCTTC CASAITGSPYGYTF
- TRBJ2-7 - TRBV9 TGTGCCAGCAGCGCGTCGGGACACTTTTCCTACGAGCAGTACTTC CASSASGHFSYEQYF
- TRBJ1-1 - TRBV13 TGTGCCAGCAGGTACGGGGGGAGCACTGAAGCTTTCTTT CASRYGGSTEAFF
- TRBJ2-1 - TRBV7-6 TGTGCCAGCTCTAAGGGAAGGGGGGGCCCGAACAATGAGCAGTTCTTC CASSKGRGGPNNEQFF
- TRBJ2-2 - TRBV9 TGTGCCAGCAGTACAGTTACCGGGGAGCTGTTTTTT CASSTVTGELFF
TRBD1 TRBJ1-2 few TRBV7-9 TGTGCCAGCAGTTGGGGACAGGTCTATGGCTACACCTTC CASSWGQVYGYTF
- TRBJ2-3 - TRBV5-4 TGTGCCAGCAGCTCTACCTCAGGGGGCACAGATACGCAGTATTTT CASSSTSGGTDTQYF
TRBD1 TRBJ1-1 - TRBV9 TGTGCCAGCAGCTCATCGGTTGGGACAGGGGTTCTGAACACTGAAGCTTTCTTT CASSSSVGTGVLNTEAFF
- TRBJ2-2 - TRBV27 TGTGCCAGCAGTTTATCGATCGCAGCGGGTACCGGGGAGCTGTTTTTT CASSLSIAAGTGELFF